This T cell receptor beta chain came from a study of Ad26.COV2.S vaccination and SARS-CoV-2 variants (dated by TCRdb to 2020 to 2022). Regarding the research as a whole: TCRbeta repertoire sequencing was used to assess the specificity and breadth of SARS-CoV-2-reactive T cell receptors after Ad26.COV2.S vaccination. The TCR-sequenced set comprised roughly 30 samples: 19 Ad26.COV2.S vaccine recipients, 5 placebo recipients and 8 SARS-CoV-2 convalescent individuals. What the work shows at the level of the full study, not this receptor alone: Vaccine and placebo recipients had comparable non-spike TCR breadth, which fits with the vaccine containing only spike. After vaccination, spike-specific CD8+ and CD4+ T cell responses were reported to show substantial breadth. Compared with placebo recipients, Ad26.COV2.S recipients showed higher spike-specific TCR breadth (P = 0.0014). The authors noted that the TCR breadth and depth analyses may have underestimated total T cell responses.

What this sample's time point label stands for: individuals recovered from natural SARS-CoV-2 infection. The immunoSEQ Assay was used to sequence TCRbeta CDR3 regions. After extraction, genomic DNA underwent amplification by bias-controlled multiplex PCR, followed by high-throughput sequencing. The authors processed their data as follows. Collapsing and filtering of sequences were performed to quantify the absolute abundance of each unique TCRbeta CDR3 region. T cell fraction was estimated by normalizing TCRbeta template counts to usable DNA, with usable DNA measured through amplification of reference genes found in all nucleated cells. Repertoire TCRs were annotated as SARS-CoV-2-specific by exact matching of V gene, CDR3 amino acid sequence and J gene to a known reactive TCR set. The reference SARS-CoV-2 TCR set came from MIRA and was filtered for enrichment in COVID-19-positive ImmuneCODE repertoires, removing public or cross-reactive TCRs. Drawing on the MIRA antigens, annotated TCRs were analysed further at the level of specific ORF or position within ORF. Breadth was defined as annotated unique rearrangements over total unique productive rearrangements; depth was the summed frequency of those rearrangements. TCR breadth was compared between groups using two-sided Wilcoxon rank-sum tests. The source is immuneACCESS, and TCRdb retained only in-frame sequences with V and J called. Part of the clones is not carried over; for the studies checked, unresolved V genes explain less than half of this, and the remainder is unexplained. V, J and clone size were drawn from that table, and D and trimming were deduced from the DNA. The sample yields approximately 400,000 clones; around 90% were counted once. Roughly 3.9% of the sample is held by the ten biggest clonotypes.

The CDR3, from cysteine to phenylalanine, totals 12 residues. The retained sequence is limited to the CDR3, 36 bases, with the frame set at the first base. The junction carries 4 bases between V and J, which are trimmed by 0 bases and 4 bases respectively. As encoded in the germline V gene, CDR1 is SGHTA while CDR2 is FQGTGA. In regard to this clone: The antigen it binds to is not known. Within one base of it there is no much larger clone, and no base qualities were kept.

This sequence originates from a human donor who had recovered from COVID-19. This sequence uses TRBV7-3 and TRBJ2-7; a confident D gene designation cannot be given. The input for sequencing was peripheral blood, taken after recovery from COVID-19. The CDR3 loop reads CASSLTTYEQYF. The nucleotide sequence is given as TGTGCCAGCAGCTTAACGACGTACGAGCAGTACTTC.